Included here is one TCR beta chain sequence, with context. Antigen: not known. This sample stems from a study of cytomegalovirus exposure and HLA in healthy donors. For the study at large: A data release that came early held approximately 92 million unique TCRs from HLA-typed donors. Study outcomes and limitations: Later analysis revealed greater clonal expansion in HLA-associated TCR beta chains than in equally common others.

PCR employed 60 Vbeta and 13 Jbeta primers. Sequenced by immunoSEQ multiplex PCR; TCRdb stores in-frame clones only, minus some. The sample holds about 140,000 clones, approximately 84% seen once. V dropped 1 base and J dropped 5 bases, with 11 bases sitting between them. Germline values: CDR1 LNHDA, CDR2 SQIVND (reference sequence). This CDR3 has 14 amino acids. The clonotype was recovered from a woman in her thirties or forties in good health and CMV-seronegative. Sequencing used PBMCs. This rearrangement joins TRBV19 to TRBJ2-5, with D possibly TRBD1 on 6 matching bases. The CDR3 nucleotides are TGTGCCAGTAGTATAGGGACAGACGGGGAGACCCAGTACTTC. It specifies CASSIGTDGETQYF. Full variable domain (missing parts from reference TRBV19 and TRBJ2-5): DGGITQSPKYLFRKEGQNVTLSCEQNLNHDAMYWYRQDPGQGLRLIYYSQIVNDFQKGDIAEGYSVSREKKESFPLTVTSAQKNPTAFYLCASSIGTDGETQYFGPGTRLLVL.